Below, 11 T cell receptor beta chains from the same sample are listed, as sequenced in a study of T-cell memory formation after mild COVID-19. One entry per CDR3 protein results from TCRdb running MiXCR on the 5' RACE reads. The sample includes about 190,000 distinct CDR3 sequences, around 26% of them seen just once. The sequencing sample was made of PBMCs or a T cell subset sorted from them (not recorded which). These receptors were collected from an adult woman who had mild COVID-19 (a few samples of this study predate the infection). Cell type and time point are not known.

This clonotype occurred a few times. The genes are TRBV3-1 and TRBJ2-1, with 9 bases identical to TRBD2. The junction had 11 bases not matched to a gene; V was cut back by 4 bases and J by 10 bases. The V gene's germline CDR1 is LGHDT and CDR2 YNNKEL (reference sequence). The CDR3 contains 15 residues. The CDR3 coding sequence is TGTGCCAGCAGCCGATCGGGACTAGCCCGTGAGGAGCAGTTCTTC. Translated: CASSRSGLAREEQFF.

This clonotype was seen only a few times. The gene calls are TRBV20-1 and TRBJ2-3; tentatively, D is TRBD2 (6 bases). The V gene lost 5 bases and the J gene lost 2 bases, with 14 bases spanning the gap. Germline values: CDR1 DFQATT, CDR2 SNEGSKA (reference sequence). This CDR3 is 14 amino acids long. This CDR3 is CSAAGTLNTDTQYF. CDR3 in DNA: TGCAGTGCTGCCGGGACTTTAAACACAGATACGCAGTATTTT.

The CDR3: CSAPGRSGANVLTF. The CDR3 nucleotides are TGCAGTGCCCCCGGACGCTCTGGGGCCAACGTCCTGACTTTC. The genes are TRBV20-1 and TRBJ2-6, with unresolved D. CDR1 and CDR2 from the germline V gene are DFQATT and SNEGSKA (reference sequence). The CDR3 is 14 amino acids. Trimming cost V 6 bases and J 0 bases, with 9 bases left between them.

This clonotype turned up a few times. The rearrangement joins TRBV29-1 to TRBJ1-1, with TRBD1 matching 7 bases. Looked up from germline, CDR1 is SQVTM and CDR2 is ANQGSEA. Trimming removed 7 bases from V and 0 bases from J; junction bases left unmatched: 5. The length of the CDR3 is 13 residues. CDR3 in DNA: TGCAGCGCGTCGACAGGGATGAACACTGAAGCTTTCTTT. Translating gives CSASTGMNTEAFF.

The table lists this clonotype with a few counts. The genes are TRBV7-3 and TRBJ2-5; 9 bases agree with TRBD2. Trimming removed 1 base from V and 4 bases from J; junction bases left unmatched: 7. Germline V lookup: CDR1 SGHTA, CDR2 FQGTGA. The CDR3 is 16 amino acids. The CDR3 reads CASSLRSSGKRETQYF. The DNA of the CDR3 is TGTGCCAGCAGCTTAAGGTCTAGCGGGAAACGAGAGACCCAGTACTTC.

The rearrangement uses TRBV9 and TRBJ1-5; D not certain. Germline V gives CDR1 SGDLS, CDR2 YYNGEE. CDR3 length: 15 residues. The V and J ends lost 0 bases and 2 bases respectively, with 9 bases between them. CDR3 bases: TGTGCCAGCAGCGTAGGGACCGTAGGCAATCAGCCCCAGCATTTT. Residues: CASSVGTVGNQPQHF.

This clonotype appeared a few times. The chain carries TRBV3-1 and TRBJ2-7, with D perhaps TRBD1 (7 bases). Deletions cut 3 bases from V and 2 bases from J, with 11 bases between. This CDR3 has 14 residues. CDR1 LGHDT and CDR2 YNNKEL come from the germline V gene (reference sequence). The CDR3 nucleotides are TGTGCCAGCAGCCATACAGGGGAGGCCTACGAGCAGTACTTC. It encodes CASSHTGEAYEQYF.

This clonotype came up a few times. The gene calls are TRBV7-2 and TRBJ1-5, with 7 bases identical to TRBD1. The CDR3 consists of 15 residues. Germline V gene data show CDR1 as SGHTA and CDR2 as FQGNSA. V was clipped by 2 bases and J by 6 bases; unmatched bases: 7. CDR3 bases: TGTGCCAGCAGCTTACACTCAGGGGGGGGTCAGCCCCAGCATTTT. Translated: CASSLHSGGGQPQHF.

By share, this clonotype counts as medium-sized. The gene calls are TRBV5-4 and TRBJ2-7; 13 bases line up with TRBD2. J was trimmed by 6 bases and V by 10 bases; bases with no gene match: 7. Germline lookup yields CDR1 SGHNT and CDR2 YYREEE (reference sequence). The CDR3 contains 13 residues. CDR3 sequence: CASGTSGTIEQYF. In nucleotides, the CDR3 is TGTGCCTCCGGGACTAGCGGGACGATCGAGCAGTACTTC.

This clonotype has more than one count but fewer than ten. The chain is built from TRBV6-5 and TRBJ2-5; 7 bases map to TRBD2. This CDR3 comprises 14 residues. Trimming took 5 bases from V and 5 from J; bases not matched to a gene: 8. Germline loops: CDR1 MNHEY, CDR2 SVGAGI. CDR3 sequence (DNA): TGTGCCAGCAGTCACTGGGGGGAGGGGGAGACCCAGTACTTC. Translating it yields CASSHWGEGETQYF.

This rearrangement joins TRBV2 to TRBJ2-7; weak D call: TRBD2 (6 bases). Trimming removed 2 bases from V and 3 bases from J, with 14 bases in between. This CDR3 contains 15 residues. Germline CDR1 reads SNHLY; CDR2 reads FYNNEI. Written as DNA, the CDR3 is TGTGCCAGCAGTGAATATTCCGGGAGCCACTACGAGCAGTACTTC. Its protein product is CASSEYSGSHYEQYF. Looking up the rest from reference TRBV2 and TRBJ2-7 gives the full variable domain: EPEVTQTPSHQVTQMGQEVILRCVPISNHLYFYWYRQILGQKVEFLVSFYNNEISEKSEIFDDQFSVERPDGSNFTLKIRSTKLEDSAMYFCASSEYSGSHYEQYFGPGTRLTVT.